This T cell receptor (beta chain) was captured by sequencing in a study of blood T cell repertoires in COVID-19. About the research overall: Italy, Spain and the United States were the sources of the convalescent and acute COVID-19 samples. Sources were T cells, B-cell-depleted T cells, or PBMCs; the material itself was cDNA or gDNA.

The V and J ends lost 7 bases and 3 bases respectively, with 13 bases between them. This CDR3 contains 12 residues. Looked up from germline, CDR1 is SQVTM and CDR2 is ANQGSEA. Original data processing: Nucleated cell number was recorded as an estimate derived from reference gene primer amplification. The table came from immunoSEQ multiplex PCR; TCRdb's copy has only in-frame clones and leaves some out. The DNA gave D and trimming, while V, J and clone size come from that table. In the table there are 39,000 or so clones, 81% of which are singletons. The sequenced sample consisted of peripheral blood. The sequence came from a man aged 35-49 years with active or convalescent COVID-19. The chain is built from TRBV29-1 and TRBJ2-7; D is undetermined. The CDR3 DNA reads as TGCAGCGCATTACAACCGGGCTACGAGCAGTACTTC. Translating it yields CSALQPGYEQYF.